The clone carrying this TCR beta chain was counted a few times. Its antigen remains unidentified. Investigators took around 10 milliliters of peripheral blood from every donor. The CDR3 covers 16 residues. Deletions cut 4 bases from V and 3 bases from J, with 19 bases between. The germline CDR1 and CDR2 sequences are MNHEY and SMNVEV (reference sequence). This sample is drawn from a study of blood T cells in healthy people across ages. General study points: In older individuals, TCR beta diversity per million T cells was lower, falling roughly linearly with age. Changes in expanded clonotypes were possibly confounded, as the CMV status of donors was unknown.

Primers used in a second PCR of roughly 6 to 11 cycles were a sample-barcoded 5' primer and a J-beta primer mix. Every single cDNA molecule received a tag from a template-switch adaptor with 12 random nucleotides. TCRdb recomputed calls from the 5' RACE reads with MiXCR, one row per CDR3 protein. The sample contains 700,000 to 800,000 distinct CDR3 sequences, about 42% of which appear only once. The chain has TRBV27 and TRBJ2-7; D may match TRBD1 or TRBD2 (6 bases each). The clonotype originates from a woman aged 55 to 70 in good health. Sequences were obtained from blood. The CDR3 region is CASSYDRFRGGYEQYF. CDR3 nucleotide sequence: TGTGCCAGCAGTTATGACAGGTTTCGGGGAGGCTACGAGCAGTACTTC.